Presented here are 14 T cell receptor beta chains from one specimen sequenced in a study of hypomethylating agent response in myelodysplastic syndrome. Some clones are missing from TCRdb's copy, which holds only in-frame ones; the method was immunoSEQ multiplex PCR. Of some 2,000 clones listed, about 80% are singletons. Source: bone marrow, taken before or after starting hypomethylating agent treatment for myelodysplastic syndrome (not recorded which). These receptors all stem from a human donor with myelodysplastic syndrome.

This rearrangement joins TRBV28 to TRBJ1-5; 10 nucleotides line up with TRBD1. Germline V lookup: CDR1 MDHEN, CDR2 SYDVKM. V was clipped by 6 bases and J by 10 bases; unmatched bases: 9. This CDR3 spans 14 amino acids. CDR3 DNA: TGTGCCAGCAGCAAGGGACAGGGGAGGTCTCCCCAGCATTTT. Residues: CASSKGQGRSPQHF.

The gene calls are TRBV19 and TRBJ2-1; D might be TRBD2 (6 bases). CDR3 length equals 14 residues. The V gene lost 10 bases and the J gene lost 0 bases, with 13 bases spanning the gap. Germline values: CDR1 LNHDA, CDR2 SQIVND (reference sequence). CDR3 sequence (DNA): TGTGCCACTCAGGAGGGGAGCTCCTACAATGAGCAGTTCTTC. Its translation is CATQEGSSYNEQFF.

This clone has just one count. The chain links TRBV29-1 to TRBJ2-7; D may correspond to TRBD1 or TRBD2 (5 bases each). In germline, CDR1 is SQVTM, CDR2 ANQGSEA. This CDR3 has 13 amino acids. With 4 bases removed from V and 4 bases from J, the gap between germline ends came to 14 bases. CDR3 region: CSVGRQGRYEQYF. The CDR3 nucleotides are TGCAGCGTTGGTCGGCAGGGACGGTACGAGCAGTACTTC.

This rearrangement joins TRBV6-6 to TRBJ2-7; TRBD1 is a possible D gene (6 bases). V was shortened by 5 bases and J by 4 bases, with 15 bases between the two germline ends. Germline values: CDR1 MNHNY, CDR2 SVGAGI (reference sequence). The CDR3 covers 14 residues. The CDR3 reads CASSPGPDRYEQYF. In nucleotides, the CDR3 is TGTGCCAGCAGTCCCGGGCCAGACAGGTACGAGCAGTACTTC.

The J gene is TRBJ2-7, the V gene TRBV7-2; TRBD1 aligns across 7 bases. Trimming removed 5 bases from V and 5 bases from J; junction bases left unmatched: 12. This CDR3 spans 15 amino acids. Germline V gives CDR1 SGHTA, CDR2 FQGNSA. CDR3 in DNA: TGTGCCAGCAGCCAGGGGACAGTTATAACGGACGAGCAGTACTTC. Protein sequence: CASSQGTVITDEQYF. Together with reference TRBV7-2 and TRBJ2-7, the CDR3 gives the full variable domain: GAGVSQSPSNKVTEKGKDVELRCDPISGHTALYWYRQSLGQGLEFLIYFQGNSAPDKSGLPSDRFSAERTGGSVSTLTIQRTQQEDSAVYLCASSQGTVITDEQYFGPGTRLTVT.

This chain links TRBV7-2 with TRBJ2-7; D might be TRBD1 (6 bases). The CDR3 consists of 17 residues. The V end lost 1 base, the J end lost 3 bases, and 19 bases lay between the germline ends. In germline, CDR1 is SGHTA, CDR2 FQGNSA. CDR3 sequence reads: CASSLGSLRGGFYEQYF. The CDR3 DNA follows: TGTGCCAGCAGCTTAGGGTCTCTCAGAGGGGGATTCTACGAGCAGTACTTC.

The chain has TRBV6-5 and TRBJ2-2; 10 bases align to TRBD1. This CDR3 region has 15 residues. Germline CDR1 and CDR2: MNHEY and SVGAGI. The V segment lost 5 bases and the J segment 4 bases; nucleotides outside the gene matches: 4. CDR3 sequence reads: CASSGQGGGTGELFF. The CDR3 DNA reads as TGTGCCAGCAGTGGACAGGGGGGTGGCACCGGGGAGCTGTTTTTT.

This clone was seen just once. V usage is TRBV19 and J usage is TRBJ2-1, with D possibly TRBD1 on 6 matching bases. The germline V and J ends were trimmed by 7 bases and 2 bases, with 12 bases remaining between them. Germline assignment: CDR1 LNHDA and CDR2 SQIVND (reference sequence). The CDR3 runs to 14 residues. The CDR3 DNA is TGTGCCAGTACCAACCGGGACACCTACAATGAGCAGTTCTTC. This gives the protein CASTNRDTYNEQFF.

With respect to this clone: Other DNA sequences in this sample translate to the same CDR3. The chain links TRBV4-3 to TRBJ2-7; 7 bases match TRBD1. V lost 0 bases, J lost 5 bases, and 7 bases stayed unmatched. The CDR3 is 15 residues long. Germline CDR1 and CDR2: LGHNA and YSLEER. CDR3 nucleotides: TGCGCCAGCAGCCAAGAAGACAGGGCCCTGGACGAGCAGTACTTC. As protein: CASSQEDRALDEQYF.

In this sample, this clone turned up a few times. The V gene is TRBV5-1, the J gene TRBJ1-2, with D uncertain. The CDR3 length is 14 residues. The V end lost 0 bases, the J end lost 8 bases, and 14 bases lay between the germline ends. CDR1 and CDR2 (germline): SGHRS, YFSETQ. The CDR3 DNA sequence: TGCGCCAGCAGCTTGGTTTCTGGGGTCGGCGGCTACACCTTC. This gives the protein CASSLVSGVGGYTF.

V usage is TRBV4-2 and J usage is TRBJ2-7; TRBD2 agrees at 9 bases. Losses at the gene ends were 8 bases for V and 6 bases for J; bases not matched to a gene: 17. This CDR3 has 16 amino acids. CDR1 and CDR2 (germline): LGHNA, YNFKEQ. The chain's CDR3 is CASSRIRGGGVGEQYF. CDR3 DNA sequence: TGTGCCAGCTCCCGAATCCGGGGCGGGGGGGTCGGCGAGCAGTACTTC.

The V gene is TRBV9, the J gene TRBJ2-3; 9 bases agree with TRBD2. The CDR3 runs 16 residues. Germline V gene data show CDR1 as SGDLS and CDR2 as YYNGEE. The V gene end was trimmed by 2 bases and the J gene end by 2 bases; junction bases not matched to a gene: 6. The CDR3 loop reads CASSVSLAGLTDTQYF. The CDR3 DNA reads as TGTGCCAGCAGCGTCTCGCTAGCGGGACTCACAGATACGCAGTATTTT.

The sample holds a few counts of this clone. The chain combines TRBV6-9 with TRBJ1-1; D gene ambiguous. From germline, CDR1 is MNHGY and CDR2 SVAAGI. CDR3 length: 13 amino acids. The ends were cut back, 3 bases at V and 10 bases at J, with 15 bases in the middle. CDR3 sequence reads: CASSYHYTKLAFF. As DNA, the CDR3 is TGTGCCAGCAGTTACCACTATACGAAGTTAGCTTTCTTT.

The chain links TRBV19 to TRBJ2-7, with TRBD2 identical over 9 bases. CDR1 is LNHDA, CDR2 SQIVND, per germline (reference sequence). CDR3 length equals 18 residues. The V and J ends lost 1 base and 6 bases, in that order; junction bases with no gene match: 16. The CDR3 nucleotides are TGTGCCAGTAGTATAGCCGCCCCATTAGCGGGAGAAGCGATCGAGCAGTACTTC. It is translated as CASSIAAPLAGEAIEQYF.